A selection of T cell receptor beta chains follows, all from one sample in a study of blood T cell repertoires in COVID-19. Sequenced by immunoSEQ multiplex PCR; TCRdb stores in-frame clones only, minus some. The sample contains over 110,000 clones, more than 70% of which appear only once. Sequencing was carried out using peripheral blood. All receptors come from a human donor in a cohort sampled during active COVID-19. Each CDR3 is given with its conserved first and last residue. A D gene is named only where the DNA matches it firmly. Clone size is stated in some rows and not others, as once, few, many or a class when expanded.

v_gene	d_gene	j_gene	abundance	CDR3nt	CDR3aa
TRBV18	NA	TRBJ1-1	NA	TGTGCCAGCTCACCGTCTTACAGGAACACTGAAGCTTTCTTT	CASSPSYRNTEAFF
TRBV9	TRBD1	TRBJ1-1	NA	TGTGCCAGCAGCGCACAGACAGGGGGCGAATTTCAAGCTTTCTTT	CASSAQTGGEFQAFF
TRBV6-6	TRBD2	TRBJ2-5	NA	TGTGCCAGCAGTTCTCCCGGGACTAGCGGGTGGGAGACCCAGTACTTC	CASSSPGTSGWETQYF
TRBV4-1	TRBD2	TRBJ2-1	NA	TGCGCCAGCAGCCAAGATCCTCCTAGCGGGGGGGACAATGAGCAGTTCTTC	CASSQDPPSGGDNEQFF
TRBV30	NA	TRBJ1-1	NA	TGTGCCTGGAGTGGATCAGGGAAGAAAGCTTTCTTT	CAWSGSGKKAFF
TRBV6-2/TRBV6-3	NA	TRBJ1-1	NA	TGTGCCAGCAGTTACAGGGGGATAGAAGCTTTCTTT	CASSYRGIEAFF
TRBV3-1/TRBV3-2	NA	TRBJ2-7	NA	TGTGCCAGCAGCCAGCGCCGGGACTGCTTCAACGAGCAGTACTTC	CASSQRRDCFNEQYF
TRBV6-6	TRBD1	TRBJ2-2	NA	TGTGCCAGCAGTTATGGGGGACAGGGGAACACCGGGGAGCTGTTTTTT	CASSYGGQGNTGELFF
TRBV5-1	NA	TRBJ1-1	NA	TGCGCCAGCAGCCAGGGATCCCCTGAAGCTTTCTTT	CASSQGSPEAFF
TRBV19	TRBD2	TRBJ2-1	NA	TGTGCCAGTACGATCAGCGGGGGATACTACAATGAGCAGTTCTTC	CASTISGGYYNEQFF
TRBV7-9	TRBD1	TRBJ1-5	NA	TGTGCCAGCAGCTTGGACAGGGGGCCATATCAGCCCCAGCATTTT	CASSLDRGPYQPQHF
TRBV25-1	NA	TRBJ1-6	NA	TGTGCCAGCAGTGAATATTCTGGGGCTGGGTATTCACCCCTCCACTTT	CASSEYSGAGYSPLHF
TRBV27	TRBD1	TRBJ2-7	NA	TGTGCCAGCAGTTTCAGGACAGGGGTCGAGCAGTACTTC	CASSFRTGVEQYF
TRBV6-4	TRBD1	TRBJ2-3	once	TGTGCCAGCAGTGAATCGCAGGGGGCAGATACGCAGTATTTT	CASSESQGADTQYF
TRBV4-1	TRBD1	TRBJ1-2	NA	TGCGCCAGCAGCCCGGACAGGGTTTTTCCTGGCTACACCTTC	CASSPDRVFPGYTF
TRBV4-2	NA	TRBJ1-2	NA	TGTGCCAGCAGCCAAGCCCTCGGGGGGGTCTCTAACTATGGCTACACCTTC	CASSQALGGVSNYGYTF
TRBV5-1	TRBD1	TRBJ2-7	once	TGCGCCAGCAGCTTTCGGGACAGGGCCTACGAGCAGTACTTC	CASSFRDRAYEQYF
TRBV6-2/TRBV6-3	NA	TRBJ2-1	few	TGTGCCAGCAGTTACTCGCCCTCCACCGGCTCCTACAATGAGCAGTTCTTC	CASSYSPSTGSYNEQFF
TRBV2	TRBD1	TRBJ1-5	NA	TGTGCCAGCAGTAAAGGACAGGGGATCAATCAGCCCCAGCATTTT	CASSKGQGINQPQHF
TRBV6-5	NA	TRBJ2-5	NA	TGTGCCAGCAGTTACGGGGGGTTGGAGACCCAGTACTTC	CASSYGGLETQYF
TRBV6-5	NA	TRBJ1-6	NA	TGTGCCAGCAAACAGGGAATAGATTCACCCCTCCACTTT	CASKQGIDSPLHF
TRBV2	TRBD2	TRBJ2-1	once	TGTGCCAGCACCGGGACTAGCGGGGTGTATGAGCAGTTCTTC	CASTGTSGVYEQFF
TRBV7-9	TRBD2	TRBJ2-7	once	TGTGCCAGCAGCTTTGGGACTAGCGAGCAGTACTTC	CASSFGTSEQYF
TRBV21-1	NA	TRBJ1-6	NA	NA	CASSKVGTGSPLHF
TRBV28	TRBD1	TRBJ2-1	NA	TGTGCCAGCATCCCGGGACAGGGGAATGGGAATGAGCAGTTCTTC	CASIPGQGNGNEQFF
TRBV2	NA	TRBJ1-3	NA	TGTGCCAGCAGTGTGCCCGACAGGACCTCTGGAAACACCATATATTTT	CASSVPDRTSGNTIYF